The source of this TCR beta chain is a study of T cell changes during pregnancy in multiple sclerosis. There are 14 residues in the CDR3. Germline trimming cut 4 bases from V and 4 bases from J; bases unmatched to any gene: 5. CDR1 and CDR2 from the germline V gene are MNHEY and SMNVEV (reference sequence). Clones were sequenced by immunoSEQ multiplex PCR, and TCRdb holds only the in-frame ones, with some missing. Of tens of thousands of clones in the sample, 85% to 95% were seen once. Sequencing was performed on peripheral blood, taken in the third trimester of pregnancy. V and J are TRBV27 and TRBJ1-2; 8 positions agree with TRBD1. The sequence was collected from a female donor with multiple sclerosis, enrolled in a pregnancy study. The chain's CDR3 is CASSSQGAGYGYTF. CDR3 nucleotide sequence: TGTGCCAGCAGTTCCCAGGGGGCGGGCTATGGCTACACCTTC.